Listed here is a single T cell receptor (beta chain). The germline V gene encodes CDR1 SGHRS and CDR2 YFSETQ. Trimming at V came to 0 bases and at J to 6 bases, leaving 8 bases not matched to a gene. The CDR3 has 16 amino acids. TCRdb processed the 5' RACE reads anew with MiXCR; each CDR3 protein has one entry. The table has tens of thousands of distinct CDR3 sequences, roughly a sixth seen once. The sample comes from a study of early T cells in non-severe SARS-CoV-2 infection. This chain connects TRBV5-1 to TRBJ1-5, with 8 positions matching TRBD1. This sequence was found in an adult who was a healthcare worker with PCR-confirmed SARS-CoV-2 infection or an uninfected control (not recorded which). The specimen comprised whole blood, sampled at baseline. This chain's CDR3 is CASSLGAGGAGQPQHF. The CDR3 coding sequence is TGCGCCAGCAGCTTGGGGGCAGGGGGCGCAGGTCAGCCCCAGCATTTT.